One sample yielded the 16 T cell receptor beta chains listed below, sequenced in a study of cytomegalovirus exposure and HLA in healthy donors. The PCR contained 60 Vbeta and 13 Jbeta primers. Clones were read by immunoSEQ multiplex PCR, and TCRdb kept only the in-frame ones, dropping some. The repertoire holds about 140,000 clones, 80% seen once, with approximately 14% in the top ten. The sequencing sample was made of PBMCs. These receptors all come from a woman aged 40-49 years in good health and CMV-seronegative.

Note on this clone: Within the sample, other DNA sequences also encode this same CDR3. V and J are TRBV11-3 and TRBJ2-7; a possible D gene is TRBD2 (6 bases). CDR1 SGHNT and CDR2 YENEEA come from the germline V gene. Trimming pared 1 base from V and 0 bases from J, leaving 7 bases between. The CDR3 length is 14 residues. The CDR3 DNA reads as TGTGCCAGCAGCTTAGGGAGGGCCTCCTACGAGCAGTACTTC. It specifies CASSLGRASYEQYF. The variable domain in full, with the rest retrieved from reference TRBV11-3 and TRBJ2-7, is EAGVVQSPRYKIIEKKQPVAFWCNPISGHNTLYWYLQNLGQGPELLIRYENEEAVDDSQLPKDRFSAERLKGVDSTLKIQPAELGDSAVYLCASSLGRASYEQYFGPGTRLTVT.

The chain employs TRBV2 and TRBJ2-2; 9 bases agree with TRBD2. This CDR3 has 16 amino acids. CDR1 is SNHLY and CDR2 is FYNNEI in the germline V gene. V shed 4 bases and J 2 bases; nucleotides not matched to a gene: 5. The CDR3 region is CASSGASGANTGELFF. In nucleotides, the CDR3 is TGTGCCAGCAGTGGTGCTAGCGGGGCTAACACCGGGGAGCTGTTTTTT. Full variable domain (missing parts from reference TRBV2 and TRBJ2-2): EPEVTQTPSHQVTQMGQEVILRCVPISNHLYFYWYRQILGQKVEFLVSFYNNEISEKSEIFDDQFSVERPDGSNFTLKIRSTKLEDSAMYFCASSGASGANTGELFFGEGSRLTVL.

This clone was observed a single time. V usage is TRBV28 and J usage is TRBJ2-7, with TRBD1 matching 7 bases. Germline trimming cut 6 bases from V and 7 bases from J; bases unmatched to any gene: 9. CDR3 length: 13 residues. Per the germline V gene, CDR1 is MDHEN and CDR2 is SYDVKM. The CDR3 here is CASRRTGDREQYF. The CDR3 coding sequence is TGTGCCAGCAGGAGAACAGGGGACCGTGAGCAGTACTTC.

CDR3 sequence reads: CASSLGQGFPTEQYF. The CDR3 region has the DNA TGTGCCAGCAGCTTAGGGCAGGGCTTTCCAACGGAGCAGTACTTC. The chain couples TRBV7-6 to TRBJ2-7; possible D gene TRBD1, 5 bases. Per the germline V gene, CDR1 is SGHVS and CDR2 is FNYEAQ. The CDR3 contains 15 residues. Trimming cost V 1 base and J 7 bases, with 17 bases left between them.

The chain joins TRBV4-1 to TRBJ1-5; D might be TRBD1 (5 bases). Germline CDR1 MGHRA, CDR2 YSYEKL. The CDR3 totals 16 residues. Between the trimmed V and J ends, which lost 0 bases and 6 bases, there was a span of 15 bases. The CDR3 DNA reads as TGCGCCAGCAGCCAAGATTTTTTAGGGGTTCCTCAGCCCCAGCATTTT. This gives the protein CASSQDFLGVPQPQHF.

The chain joins TRBV19 to TRBJ2-3, with D possibly matching TRBD2 (7 bases). The germline CDR1 and CDR2 sequences are LNHDA and SQIVND (reference sequence). V was cut by 3 bases and J by 2 bases, with 12 bases left in between. CDR3 length equals 15 residues. For the CDR3, the DNA is TGTGCCAGTAGTATGGGGGGGGGCTTCACAGATACGCAGTATTTT. Its translation: CASSMGGGFTDTQYF.

The chain uses TRBV20-1 and TRBJ2-7; no clear D. The CDR3 is 11 residues long. V was clipped by 3 bases and J by 6 bases, with 9 bases between them. Germline lookup yields CDR1 DFQATT and CDR2 SNEGSKA (reference sequence). The CDR3 coding sequence is TGCAGTGCTAGGACTTACTTCGAGCAGTACTTC. Protein: CSARTYFEQYF.

The rearrangement links TRBV11-2 to TRBJ2-6; 9 positions match TRBD1. The CDR3 contains 17 residues. The trim removed 5 bases at V and 1 base at J, leaving 6 bases unmatched. Germline assignment: CDR1 SGHAT and CDR2 FQNNGV. CDR3 nucleotide sequence: TGTGCCAGCAGCCGGGGACAGGGCGGTTCTGGGGCCAACGTCCTGACTTTC. Its translation: CASSRGQGGSGANVLTF.

The V gene is TRBV10-3, the J gene TRBJ2-7, with 15 bases lining up with TRBD2. Germline loops: CDR1 ENHRY, CDR2 SYGVKD. The CDR3 is 14 amino acids. V shed 10 bases and J 5 bases; nucleotides not matched to a gene: 6. The CDR3 DNA sequence: TGTGCCACCGGGACTAGCGGGAGGCTCGACGAGCAGTACTTC. Translation: CATGTSGRLDEQYF.

The CDR3 coding sequence is TGTGCCATCTCCGATGTGGCAGGGCGGACCGGGGAGCTGTTTTTT. This translates into CAISDVAGRTGELFF. The rearrangement uses TRBV10-3 and TRBJ2-2, with D perhaps matching TRBD1 (5 bases). Between the trimmed V and J ends, which lost 8 bases and 5 bases, there was a span of 18 bases. Germline assignment: CDR1 ENHRY and CDR2 SYGVKD. The CDR3 runs to 15 residues.

To note about this clone: The sample holds other DNA sequences that translate to the same CDR3. The chain links TRBV11-3 to TRBJ1-2; D call uncertain. V lost 3 bases and J lost 0, with 8 bases in between. The CDR3 contains 14 residues. The germline V gene has CDR1 SGHNT and CDR2 YENEEA. The CDR3 here is CASSLGRANYGYTF. Written as DNA, the CDR3 is TGTGCCAGCAGCTTGGGGAGGGCTAACTATGGCTACACCTTC.

The chain uses TRBV21-1 and TRBJ1-2. TRBV21-1 is assigned pseudogene status. There are 13 residues in the CDR3. CDR3 amino acids: CARLSLRHYGYTF. DNA of the CDR3: TGTGCCAGACTCAGTTTGCGGCACTATGGCTACACCTTC.

The rearrangement joins TRBV5-1 to TRBJ2-3; TRBD2 matches 13 bases. Per germline, CDR1 SGHRS and CDR2 YFSETQ. The CDR3 is 16 amino acids. The J segment lost 2 bases and the V segment lost 5 bases, leaving 5 bases of the junction unmatched. The CDR3 region is CASRGGTSGATDTQYF. CDR3 DNA: TGCGCCAGCAGGGGGGGGACTAGCGGGGCCACAGATACGCAGTATTTT.

This chain links TRBV10-3 with TRBJ2-7; 8 bases fit TRBD1. CDR3 size: 13 residues. The germline gives CDR1 ENHRY, CDR2 SYGVKD. V lost 10 bases, J lost 5 bases, and 10 bases stayed unmatched. CDR3: CATSQGGGNEQYF. CDR3 DNA: TGTGCCACGTCACAGGGGGGTGGGAACGAGCAGTACTTC.

The chain is built from TRBV5-1 and TRBJ1-1; 11 nucleotides align to TRBD1. V was clipped by 0 bases and J by 8 bases; unmatched bases: 3. CDR1 and CDR2 from the germline V gene are SGHRS and YFSETQ. The CDR3 is 14 amino acids. This chain's CDR3 is CASSLGTGGSEAFF. The DNA of the CDR3 is TGCGCCAGCAGCTTGGGGACAGGGGGCTCCGAAGCTTTCTTT.

The chain is built from TRBV28 and TRBJ2-7, with 10 bases fitting TRBD2. Trimming removed 5 bases from V and 4 bases from J; junction bases left unmatched: 5. In germline, CDR1 is MDHEN, CDR2 SYDVKM. The CDR3 length is 14 residues. The CDR3 DNA follows: TGTGCCAGCAGTCCTAGCGGGAGTTCGTACGAGCAGTACTTC. Its protein product is CASSPSGSSYEQYF. The variable domain in full, with the rest retrieved from reference TRBV28 and TRBJ2-7, is DVKVTQSSRYLVKRTGEKVFLECVQDMDHENMFWYRQDPGLGLRLIYFSYDVKMKEKGDIPEGYSVSREKKERFSLILESASTNQTSMYLCASSPSGSSYEQYFGPGTRLTVT.